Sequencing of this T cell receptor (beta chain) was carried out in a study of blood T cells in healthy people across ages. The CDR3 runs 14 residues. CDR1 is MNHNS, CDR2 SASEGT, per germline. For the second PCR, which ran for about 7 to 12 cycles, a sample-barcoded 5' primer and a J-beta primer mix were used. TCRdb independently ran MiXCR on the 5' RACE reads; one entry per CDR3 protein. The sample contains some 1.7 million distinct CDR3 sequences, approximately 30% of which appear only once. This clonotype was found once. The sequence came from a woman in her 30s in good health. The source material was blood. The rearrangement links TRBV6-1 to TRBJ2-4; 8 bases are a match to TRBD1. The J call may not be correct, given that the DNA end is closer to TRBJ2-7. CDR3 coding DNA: TGTGCCAGCAAGAACCCCGGGACAGGTGGCGAGCAGTACTTC. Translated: CASKNPGTGGEQYF.